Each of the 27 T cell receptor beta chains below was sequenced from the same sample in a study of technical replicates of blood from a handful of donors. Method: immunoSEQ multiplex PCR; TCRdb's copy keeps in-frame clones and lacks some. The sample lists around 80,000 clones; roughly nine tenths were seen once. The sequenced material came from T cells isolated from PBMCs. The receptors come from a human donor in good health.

The chain's CDR3 is CASSQGQREATYNEQFF. The CDR3 nucleotides are TGTGCCAGCAGCCAAGGTCAGCGGGAGGCCACCTACAATGAGCAGTTCTTC. The chain couples TRBV4-2 to TRBJ2-1, with TRBD2 matching over 9 bases. There are 17 residues in the CDR3. V dropped 1 base and J dropped 2; count of bases not matched to a gene: 6. Germline assignment: CDR1 LGHNA and CDR2 YNFKEQ.

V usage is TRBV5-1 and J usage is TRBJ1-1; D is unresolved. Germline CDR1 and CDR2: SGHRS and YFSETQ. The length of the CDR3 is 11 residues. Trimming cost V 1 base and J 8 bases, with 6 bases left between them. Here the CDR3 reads CASSLSGEAFF. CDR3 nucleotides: TGCGCCAGCAGCTTGTCCGGGGAAGCTTTCTTT.

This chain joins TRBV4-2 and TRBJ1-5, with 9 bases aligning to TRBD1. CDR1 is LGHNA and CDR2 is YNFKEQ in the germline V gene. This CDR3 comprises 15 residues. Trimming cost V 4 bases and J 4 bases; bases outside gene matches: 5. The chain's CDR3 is CASSPTGTGNQPQHF. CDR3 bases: TGTGCCAGCAGCCCAACCGGGACAGGGAATCAGCCCCAGCATTTT.

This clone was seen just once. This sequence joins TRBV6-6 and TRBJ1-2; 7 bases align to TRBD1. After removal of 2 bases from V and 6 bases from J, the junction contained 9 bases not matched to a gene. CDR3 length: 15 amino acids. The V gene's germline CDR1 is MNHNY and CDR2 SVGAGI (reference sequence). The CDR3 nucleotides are TGTGCCAGCAGTTACGAAGGGGGCAGCTATGATGGCTACACCTTC. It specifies CASSYEGGSYDGYTF.

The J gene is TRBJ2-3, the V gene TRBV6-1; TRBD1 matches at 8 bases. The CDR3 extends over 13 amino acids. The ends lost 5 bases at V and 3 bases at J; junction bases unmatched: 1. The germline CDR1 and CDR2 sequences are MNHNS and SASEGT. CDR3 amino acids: CASSRTGTDTQYF. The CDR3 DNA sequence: TGTGCCAGCAGTCGGACAGGGACAGATACGCAGTATTTT.

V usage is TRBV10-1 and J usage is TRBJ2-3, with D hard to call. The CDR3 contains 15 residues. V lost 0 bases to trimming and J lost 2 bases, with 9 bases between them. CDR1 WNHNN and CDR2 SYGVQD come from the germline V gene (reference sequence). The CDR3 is CASSESYFITDTQYF. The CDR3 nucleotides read TGCGCCAGCAGTGAGTCGTACTTTATCACAGATACGCAGTATTTT.

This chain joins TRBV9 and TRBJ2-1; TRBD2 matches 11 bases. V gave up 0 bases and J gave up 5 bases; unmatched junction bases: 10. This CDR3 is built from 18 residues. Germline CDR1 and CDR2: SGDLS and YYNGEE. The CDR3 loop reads CASSVELAGARGDNEQFF. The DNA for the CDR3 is TGTGCCAGCAGCGTAGAACTAGCGGGAGCCCGGGGGGACAATGAGCAGTTCTTC. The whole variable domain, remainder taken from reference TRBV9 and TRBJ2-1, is DSGVTQTPKHLITATGQRVTLRCSPRSGDLSVYWYQQSLDQGLQFLIQYYNGEERAKGNILERFSAQQFPDLHSELNLSSLELGDSALYFCASSVELAGARGDNEQFFGPGTRLTVL.

Here the CDR3 reads CASSIRLAGLGFNEQFF. DNA for the CDR3: TGTGCCAGTAGTATTCGACTAGCGGGATTGGGCTTTAATGAGCAGTTCTTC. This chain joins TRBV19 and TRBJ2-1, with 11 bases identical to TRBD2. From germline, CDR1 is LNHDA and CDR2 SQIVND (reference sequence). This CDR3 has 17 residues. Trimming at V came to 3 bases and at J to 7 bases, leaving 11 bases not matched to a gene.

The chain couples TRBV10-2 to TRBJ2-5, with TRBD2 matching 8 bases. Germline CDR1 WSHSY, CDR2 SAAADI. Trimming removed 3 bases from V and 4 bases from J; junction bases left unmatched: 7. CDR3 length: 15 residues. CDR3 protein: CASSDRGRLGETQYF. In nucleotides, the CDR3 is TGCGCCAGCAGTGACCGCGGGAGGCTGGGAGAGACCCAGTACTTC.

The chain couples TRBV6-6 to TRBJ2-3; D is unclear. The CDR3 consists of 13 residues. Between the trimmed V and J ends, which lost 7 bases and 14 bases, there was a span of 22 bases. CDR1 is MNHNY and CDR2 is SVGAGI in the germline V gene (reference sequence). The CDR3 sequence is CASNRDEASSAYF. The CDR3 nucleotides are TGTGCCAGCAATAGAGACGAGGCCTCAAGTGCGTATTTT.

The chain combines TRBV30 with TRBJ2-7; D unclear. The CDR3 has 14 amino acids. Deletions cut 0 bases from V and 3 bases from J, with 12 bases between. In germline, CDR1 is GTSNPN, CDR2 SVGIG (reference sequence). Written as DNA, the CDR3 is TGTGCCTGGAGTGTATCAGGATTCTTCTACGAGCAGTACTTC. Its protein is CAWSVSGFFYEQYF.

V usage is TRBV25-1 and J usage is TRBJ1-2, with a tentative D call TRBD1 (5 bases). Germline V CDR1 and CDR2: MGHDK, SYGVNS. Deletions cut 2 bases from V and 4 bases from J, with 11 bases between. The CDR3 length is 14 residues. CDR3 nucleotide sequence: TGTGCCAGCAGTGAAGCCCAGGGCTTCTATGGCTACACCTTC. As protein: CASSEAQGFYGYTF.

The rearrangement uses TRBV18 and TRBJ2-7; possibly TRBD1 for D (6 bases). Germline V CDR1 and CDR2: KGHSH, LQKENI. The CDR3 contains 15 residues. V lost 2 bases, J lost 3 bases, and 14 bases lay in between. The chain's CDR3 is CASSPNERGYYEQYF. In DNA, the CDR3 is TGTGCCAGCTCACCAAACGAGAGGGGGTACTACGAGCAGTACTTC.

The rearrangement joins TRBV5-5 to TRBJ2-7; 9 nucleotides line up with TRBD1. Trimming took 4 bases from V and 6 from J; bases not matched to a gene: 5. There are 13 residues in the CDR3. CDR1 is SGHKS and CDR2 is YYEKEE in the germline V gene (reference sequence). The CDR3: CASSPGQGPEQYF. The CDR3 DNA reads TGTGCCAGCAGCCCGGGACAGGGTCCCGAGCAGTACTTC.

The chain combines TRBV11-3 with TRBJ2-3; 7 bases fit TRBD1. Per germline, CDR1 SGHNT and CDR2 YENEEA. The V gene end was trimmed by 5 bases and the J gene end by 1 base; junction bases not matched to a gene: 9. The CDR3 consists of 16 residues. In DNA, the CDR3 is TGTGCCAGCAGCCGCACAGGGGTTGACGGCACAGATACGCAGTATTTT. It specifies CASSRTGVDGTDTQYF.

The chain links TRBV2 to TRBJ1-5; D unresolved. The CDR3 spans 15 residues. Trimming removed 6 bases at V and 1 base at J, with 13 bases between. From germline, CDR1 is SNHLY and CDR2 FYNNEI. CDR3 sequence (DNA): TGTGCCAGCAGGGGTTTGGGAGTGAGCAATCAGCCCCAGCATTTT. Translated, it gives CASRGLGVSNQPQHF.

CDR3 DNA: TGTGCCAGCGGGAGGGGAGCGGAGACCCAGTACTTC. This gives the protein CASGRGAETQYF. The chain recombines TRBV7-9 with TRBJ2-5; 7 bases line up with TRBD2. The CDR3 spans 12 residues. From germline, CDR1 is SEHNR and CDR2 FQNEAQ (reference sequence). The V gene end was trimmed by 8 bases and the J gene end by 5 bases; junction bases not matched to a gene: 5. Together with reference TRBV7-9 and TRBJ2-5, the CDR3 gives the full variable domain: DTGVSQNPRHKITKRGQNVTFRCDPISEHNRLYWYRQTLGQGPEFLTYFQNEAQLEKSRLLSDRFSAERPKGSFSTLEIQRTEQGDSAMYLCASGRGAETQYFGPGTRLLVL.

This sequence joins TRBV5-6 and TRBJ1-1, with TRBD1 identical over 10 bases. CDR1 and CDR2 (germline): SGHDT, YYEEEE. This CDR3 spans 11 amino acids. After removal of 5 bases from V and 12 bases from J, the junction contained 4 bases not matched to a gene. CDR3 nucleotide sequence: TGTGCCAGCAGAGGACAGGGGGGGACTTTCTTT. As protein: CASRGQGGTFF. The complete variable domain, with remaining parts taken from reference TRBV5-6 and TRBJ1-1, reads DAGVTQSPTHLIKTRGQQVTLRCSPKSGHDTVSWYQQALGQGPQFIFQYYEEEERQRGNFPDRFSGHQFPNYSSELNVNALLLGDSALYLCASRGQGGTFFGQGTRLTVV.

CDR3 DNA: TGTGCCAGCAGCCCCGGAGACAGCAACTATGGCTACACCTTC. Protein sequence: CASSPGDSNYGYTF. The V and J genes are TRBV4-2 and TRBJ1-2, with TRBD1 as a possible D gene (5 bases). CDR1 is LGHNA and CDR2 is YNFKEQ in the germline V gene. This CDR3 contains 14 residues. V was trimmed by 4 bases and J by 2 bases, leaving 11 bases between them.

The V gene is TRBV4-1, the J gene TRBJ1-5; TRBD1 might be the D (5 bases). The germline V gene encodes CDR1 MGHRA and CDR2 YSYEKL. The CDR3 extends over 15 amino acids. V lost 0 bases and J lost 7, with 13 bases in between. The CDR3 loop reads CASSQDPGGGQPQHF. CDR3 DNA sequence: TGCGCCAGCAGCCAAGATCCGGGGGGAGGCCAGCCCCAGCATTTT.

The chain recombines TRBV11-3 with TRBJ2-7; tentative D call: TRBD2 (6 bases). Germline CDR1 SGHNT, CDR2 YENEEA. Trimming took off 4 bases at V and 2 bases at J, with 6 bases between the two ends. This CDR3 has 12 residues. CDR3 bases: TGTGCCAGCAGCTGGGGGGCCTACGAGCAGTACTTC. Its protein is CASSWGAYEQYF.

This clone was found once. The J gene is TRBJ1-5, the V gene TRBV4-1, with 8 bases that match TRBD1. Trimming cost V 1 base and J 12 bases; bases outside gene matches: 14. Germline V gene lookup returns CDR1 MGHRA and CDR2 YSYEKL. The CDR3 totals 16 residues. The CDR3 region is CASSQAQGARVQGQHF. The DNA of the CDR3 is TGCGCCAGCAGCCAAGCCCAGGGGGCGCGTGTGCAGGGCCAGCATTTT.

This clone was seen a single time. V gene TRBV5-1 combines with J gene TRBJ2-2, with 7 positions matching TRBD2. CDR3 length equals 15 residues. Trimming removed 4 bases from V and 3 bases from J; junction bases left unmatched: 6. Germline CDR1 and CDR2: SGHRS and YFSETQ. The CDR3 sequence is CASSRGLPDTGELFF. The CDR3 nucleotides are TGCGCCAGCAGCAGGGGACTACCTGACACCGGGGAGCTGTTTTTT.

The DNA for the CDR3 is TGTGCCAGCACTCCCAGCGGGGAGCTGTTTTTT. Protein: CASTPSGELFF. This chain links TRBV2 with TRBJ2-2; unclear D gene. Trimming pared 7 bases from V and 7 bases from J, leaving 7 bases between. CDR1 and CDR2 from the germline V gene are SNHLY and FYNNEI. CDR3 size: 11 residues.

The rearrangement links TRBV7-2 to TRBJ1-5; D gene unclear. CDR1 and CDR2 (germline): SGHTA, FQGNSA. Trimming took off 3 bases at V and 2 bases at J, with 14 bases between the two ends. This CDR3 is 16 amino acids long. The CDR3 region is CASSLVAGWGNQPQHF. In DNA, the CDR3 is TGTGCCAGCAGCTTGGTCGCGGGCTGGGGCAATCAGCCCCAGCATTTT.

DNA of the CDR3: TGTGCCAGCACTATCACGCGACAGCCCAATCAGCCCCAGCATTTT. This encodes CASTITRQPNQPQHF. V is TRBV6-1 and J is TRBJ1-5; weak D call: TRBD1 (5 bases). V gave up 7 bases and J gave up 3 bases, with 16 bases separating them. The length of the CDR3 is 15 residues. CDR1 MNHNS and CDR2 SASEGT come from the germline V gene.

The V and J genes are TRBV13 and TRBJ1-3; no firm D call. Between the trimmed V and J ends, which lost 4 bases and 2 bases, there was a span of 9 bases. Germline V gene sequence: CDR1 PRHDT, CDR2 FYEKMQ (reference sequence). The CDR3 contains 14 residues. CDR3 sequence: CASSWLGAGNTIYF. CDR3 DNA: TGTGCCAGCAGCTGGTTAGGAGCTGGAAACACCATATATTTT.